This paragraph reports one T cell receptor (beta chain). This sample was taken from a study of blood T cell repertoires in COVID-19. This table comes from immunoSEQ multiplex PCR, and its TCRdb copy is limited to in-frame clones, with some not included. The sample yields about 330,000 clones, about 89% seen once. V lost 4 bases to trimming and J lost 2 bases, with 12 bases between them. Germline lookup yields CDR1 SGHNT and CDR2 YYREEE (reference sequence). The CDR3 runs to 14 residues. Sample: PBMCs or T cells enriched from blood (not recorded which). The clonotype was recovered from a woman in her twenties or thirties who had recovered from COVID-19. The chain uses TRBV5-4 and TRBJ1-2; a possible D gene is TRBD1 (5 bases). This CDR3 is CASSNQTANYGYTF. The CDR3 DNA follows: TGTGCCAGCAGCAATCAGACAGCCAACTATGGCTACACCTTC.